What follows are 20 T cell receptor beta chains derived from one specimen sequenced in a study of cytomegalovirus exposure and HLA in healthy donors. PCR employed 60 Vbeta and 13 Jbeta primers. Profiled with immunoSEQ multiplex PCR; TCRdb holds only in-frame clones, not every one. The data contain about 150,000 clones, roughly 80% of them singletons. Specimen: PBMCs. Receptor source: a woman in her thirties or forties in good health and CMV-seropositive.

This clone turned up a few times. The V gene is TRBV4-1, the J gene TRBJ1-5; 9 bases are shared with TRBD1. Trimming at V came to 2 bases and at J to 7 bases, leaving 9 bases not matched to a gene. CDR3 length equals 16 residues. The V gene's germline CDR1 is MGHRA and CDR2 YSYEKL. CDR3 residues: CASSQIRDRVGQPQHF. The CDR3 DNA follows: TGCGCCAGCAGCCAAATCCGGGACAGGGTTGGGCAGCCCCAGCATTTT.

The V and J genes are TRBV9 and TRBJ1-1; D is possibly TRBD1 (5 bases). The germline V gene has CDR1 SGDLS and CDR2 YYNGEE. Between the trimmed V and J ends, which lost 3 bases and 6 bases, there was a span of 9 bases. The CDR3 length is 12 residues. CDR3 sequence: CASSDRLPEAFF. CDR3 nucleotides: TGTGCCAGCAGCGACAGGTTGCCTGAAGCTTTCTTT.

This chain uses TRBV28 with TRBJ2-2; 9 bases map to TRBD1. Germline values: CDR1 MDHEN, CDR2 SYDVKM. The V gene end was trimmed by 6 bases and the J gene end by 5 bases; junction bases not matched to a gene: 4. The CDR3 is 14 residues long. CDR3 amino acids: CASRDRGKTGELFF. Written as DNA, the CDR3 is TGTGCCAGCAGAGACAGGGGGAAGACCGGGGAGCTGTTTTTT.

This clone turned up a few times. The V and J genes are TRBV19 and TRBJ2-1; 8 positions match TRBD2. With 6 bases clipped from V and 3 bases from J, the junction kept 13 bases outside the gene matches. The CDR3 contains 17 residues. Per germline, CDR1 LNHDA and CDR2 SQIVND (reference sequence). For the CDR3, the DNA is TGTGCCAGTAGGGGGGTCGGGGCGGGGGGATTCTACAATGAGCAGTTCTTC. This encodes CASRGVGAGGFYNEQFF.

The chain recombines TRBV11-2 with TRBJ2-7; no clear D gene. Germline CDR1 is SGHAT and CDR2 is FQNNGV. This CDR3 spans 12 amino acids. V lost 1 base, J lost 6 bases, and 7 bases lay in between. In DNA, the CDR3 is TGTGCCAGCAGCTTAGGTCCAGTCGAGCAGTACTTC. It specifies CASSLGPVEQYF.

The chain is built from TRBV28 and TRBJ2-7, with D tentatively TRBD1 (6 bases). The CDR3 sequence is 14 residues long. Germline CDR1 MDHEN, CDR2 SYDVKM. V lost 5 bases and J 6 bases, leaving 17 bases between the germline ends. The CDR3: CASSLGSPGAEQYF. The CDR3 region has the DNA TGTGCCAGCAGTCTCGGGTCACCAGGGGCCGAGCAGTACTTC.

This clone was detected only a few times. The chain has TRBV10-3 and TRBJ2-1; 10 positions agree with TRBD2. This CDR3 spans 16 amino acids. The germline gives CDR1 ENHRY, CDR2 SYGVKD. Trimming cost V 0 bases and J 7 bases; bases outside gene matches: 6. The CDR3 coding sequence is TGTGCCATCAGTGAGTCTCTAGCGGGAGTGAGGAATGAGCAGTTCTTC. Encoded protein: CAISESLAGVRNEQFF.

The V call is TRBV7-2, the J call TRBJ2-7, with TRBD2 identical over 10 bases. Germline V gives CDR1 SGHTA, CDR2 FQGNSA. This CDR3 region has 17 residues. Trimming cost V 2 bases and J 0 bases; bases outside gene matches: 7. CDR3 region: CASSLTLAGGSSYEQYF. CDR3 DNA sequence: TGTGCCAGCAGCTTAACCTTAGCGGGAGGAAGCTCCTACGAGCAGTACTTC.

This chain uses TRBV28 with TRBJ1-2; D may be TRBD1 (5 bases). There are 15 residues in the CDR3. Germline V gives CDR1 MDHEN, CDR2 SYDVKM. Trimming left V 7 bases short and J 8 bases short, with 23 bases between. CDR3 DNA sequence: TGTGCCAGCACCGTGGGGCGGACGGCCAGGAGCGGCTACACCTTC. It codes for CASTVGRTARSGYTF.

The count of this clone is one. The V and J genes are TRBV27 and TRBJ2-5, with TRBD1 matching over 8 bases. The J call may be incorrect, as the DNA end agrees better with TRBJ2-7. Germline lookup yields CDR1 MNHEY and CDR2 SMNVEV (reference sequence). The CDR3 has 16 amino acids. CDR3 in amino acids: CASSASTGGPTYEQYF. The CDR3 DNA reads as TGTGCCAGCAGTGCCTCTACAGGGGGTCCCACCTACGAGCAGTACTTC.

This chain connects TRBV18 to TRBJ2-5; TRBD1 is a possible D gene (6 bases). V was trimmed by 6 bases and J by 3 bases, leaving 11 bases between them. Germline CDR1 and CDR2: KGHSH and LQKENI. The CDR3 totals 13 residues. In DNA, the CDR3 is TGTGCCAGCTCCTACAGGGTTGAAGAGACCCAGTACTTC. Protein sequence: CASSYRVEETQYF.

The chain has TRBV7-9 and TRBJ2-7; a weak D match, TRBD2 (10 bases). The ends were cut back, 1 base at V and 4 bases at J, with 26 bases in the middle. CDR3 length equals 19 residues. The V gene's germline CDR1 is SEHNR and CDR2 FQNEAQ (reference sequence). CDR3 nucleotides: TGTGCCAGCAGCTTAGTGGACAGGGGCTCTAGCGGGAGAACATACGAGCAGTACTTC. It translates to CASSLVDRGSSGRTYEQYF.

V usage is TRBV27 and J usage is TRBJ1-2, with D unclear. The CDR3 length is 14 residues. Germline V gene lookup returns CDR1 MNHEY and CDR2 SMNVEV (reference sequence). The V end was cut by 6 bases, the J end by 0 bases, with 11 bases between. In DNA form, the CDR3 reads TGTGCCAGCAGCCCGGGGTCCGCTAACTATGGCTACACCTTC. Amino acids: CASSPGSANYGYTF.

The chain links TRBV19 to TRBJ2-6; the match to TRBD1 covers 7 bases. Germline CDR1 reads LNHDA; CDR2 reads SQIVND (reference sequence). CDR3 length: 19 residues. V lost 2 bases, J lost 0 bases, and 10 bases stayed unmatched. This CDR3 is CASSITGQGGLSGANVLTF. The CDR3 DNA follows: TGTGCCAGTAGTATAACGGGACAAGGGGGCCTCTCTGGGGCCAACGTCCTGACTTTC.

There are a few counts of this clone. The rearrangement links TRBV18 to TRBJ1-2; tentative D call: TRBD1 (6 bases). This CDR3 comprises 14 residues. CDR1 is KGHSH, CDR2 LQKENI, per germline. With 3 bases removed from V and 1 base from J, the gap between germline ends came to 9 bases. The CDR3 here is CASSPDRYNYGYTF. The CDR3 bases are TGTGCCAGCTCACCGGACAGATATAACTATGGCTACACCTTC.

The chain recombines TRBV29-1 with TRBJ2-5; D possibly corresponds to TRBD1 (5 bases). The end of the DNA fits TRBJ2-7 better, so the J call may be wrong. The CDR3 loop spans 14 amino acids. Germline V gene data show CDR1 as SQVTM and CDR2 as ANQGSEA. The DNA of the CDR3 is TGCAGCGTTGTAGGCATGACAGACTCCTACGAGCAGTACTTC. This translates into CSVVGMTDSYEQYF.

The chain has TRBV6-5 and TRBJ2-1; 11 bases line up with TRBD2. Per germline, CDR1 MNHEY and CDR2 SVGAGI. The CDR3 contains 16 residues. Unmatched junction bases numbered 2, after V lost 0 bases and J lost 4 bases. CDR3 sequence reads: CASSYSPSGGYNEQFF. The CDR3 region has the DNA TGTGCCAGCAGTTACTCGCCTAGCGGGGGGTACAATGAGCAGTTCTTC.

The sample holds one count of this clone. The CDR3 DNA reads as TGTGCCAGCAGGGGGAGGAGTTTAGAGACCCAGTACTTC. Amino acid sequence: CASRGRSLETQYF. This chain uses TRBV27 with TRBJ2-5; possibly TRBD2 for D (6 bases). The germline V and J ends were trimmed by 6 bases and 4 bases, with 12 bases remaining between them. The length of the CDR3 is 13 residues. The germline gives CDR1 MNHEY, CDR2 SMNVEV (reference sequence).

The V and J genes are TRBV6-1 and TRBJ1-1; D ambiguous. Trimming took off 7 bases at V and 1 base at J, with 13 bases between the two ends. Germline CDR1 reads MNHNS; CDR2 reads SASEGT. CDR3 size: 14 residues. The CDR3 is CASIRLVSNTEAFF. The CDR3 DNA reads as TGTGCCAGCATCCGTTTAGTTTCGAACACTGAAGCTTTCTTT.

The chain has TRBV18 and TRBJ1-3; TRBD1 might be the D (5 bases). V was trimmed by 5 bases and J by 2 bases, leaving 13 bases between them. Per the germline V gene, CDR1 is KGHSH and CDR2 is LQKENI. The CDR3 totals 15 residues. DNA of the CDR3: TGTGCCAGCTCATTCACGGGGGACGCTGGAAACACCATATATTTT. Translating it yields CASSFTGDAGNTIYF.